Here is one TCR beta chain with its context. The sample belongs to a study of blood T cell repertoires in COVID-19. The wider study: COVID-19 samples from acute and convalescent phases originated in the United States, Italy and Spain.

Only in-frame clones appear in the TCRdb table, and some are missing; sequencing was by immunoSEQ multiplex PCR. The sample has about 260,000 clones; over 80% are singletons. With 7 bases removed from V and 0 bases from J, the gap between germline ends came to 12 bases. The CDR3 runs to 14 residues. The V gene's germline CDR1 is MDHEN and CDR2 SYDVKM. This receptor was taken from a woman aged 40 to 50 who had recovered from COVID-19. The sample consisted of peripheral blood. The chain has TRBV28 and TRBJ1-1; tentative D call: TRBD1 (6 bases). This CDR3 is CASTLGQLNTEAFF. In DNA form, the CDR3 reads TGTGCCAGCACCTTAGGACAGTTGAACACTGAAGCTTTCTTT.